This TCR beta chain is from a study of shared clonotypes between healthy human individuals. The germline gives CDR1 MNHNY, CDR2 SVGAGI (reference sequence). CDR3 length: 15 amino acids. The V gene end was trimmed by 0 bases and the J gene end by 7 bases; junction bases not matched to a gene: 5. Libraries were prepared by immunoSEQ multiplex PCR; TCRdb keeps only in-frame clonotypes and omits some of them. Among about 2.4 million clones, 80% to 95% were seen once, and the ten largest hold approximately 0.37%. This clone has just one count. The sequenced material came from naive CD4+ T cells from PBMCs. This sample's subset: CD45RA+ positively selected. This rearrangement joins TRBV6-6 to TRBJ1-2; 10 bases map to TRBD1. The sequence was collected from a man between 18 and 29 years old in good health. Some clones in this sample may be carry-over from other donors' samples. The CDR3 DNA reads TGTGCCAGCAGTTACTCCGGGACAGGGGTGGCTGGCTACACCTTC. Protein sequence: CASSYSGTGVAGYTF.